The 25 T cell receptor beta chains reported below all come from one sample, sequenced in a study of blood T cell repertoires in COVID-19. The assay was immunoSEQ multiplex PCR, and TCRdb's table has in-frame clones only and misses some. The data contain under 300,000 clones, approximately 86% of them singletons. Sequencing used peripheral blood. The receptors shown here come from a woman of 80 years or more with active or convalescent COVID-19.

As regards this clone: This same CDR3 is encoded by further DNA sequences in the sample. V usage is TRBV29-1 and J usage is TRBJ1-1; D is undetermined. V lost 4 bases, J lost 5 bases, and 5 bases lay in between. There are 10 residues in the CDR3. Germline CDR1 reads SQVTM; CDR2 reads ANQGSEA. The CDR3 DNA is TGCAGCGTTGGAGGGACTGAAGCTTTCTTT. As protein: CSVGGTEAFF.

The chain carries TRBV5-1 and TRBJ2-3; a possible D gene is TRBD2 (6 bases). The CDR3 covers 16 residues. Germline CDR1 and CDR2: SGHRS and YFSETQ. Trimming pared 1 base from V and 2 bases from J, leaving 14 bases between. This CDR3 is CASSLRQLATTDTQYF. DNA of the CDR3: TGCGCCAGCAGCTTGCGTCAACTAGCTACCACAGATACGCAGTATTTT.

The CDR3 spells CASSLQGALAGNTIYF. The CDR3 DNA reads as TGCGCCAGCAGCTTGCAGGGGGCACTAGCTGGAAACACCATATATTTT. This chain joins TRBV5-1 and TRBJ1-3, with TRBD1 identical over 8 bases. There are 16 residues in the CDR3. Trimming removed 1 base from V and 2 bases from J; junction bases left unmatched: 5. Per germline, CDR1 SGHRS and CDR2 YFSETQ.

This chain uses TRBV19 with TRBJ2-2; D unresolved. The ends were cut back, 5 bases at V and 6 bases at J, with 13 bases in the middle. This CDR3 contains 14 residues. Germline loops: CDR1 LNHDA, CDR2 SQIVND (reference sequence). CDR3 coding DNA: TGTGCCAGTAGTTATACTTACTTCGCCGGGGAGCTGTTTTTT. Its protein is CASSYTYFAGELFF.

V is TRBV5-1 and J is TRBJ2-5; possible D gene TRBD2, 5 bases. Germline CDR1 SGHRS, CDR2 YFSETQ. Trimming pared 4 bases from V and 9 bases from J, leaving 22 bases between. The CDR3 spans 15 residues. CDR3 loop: CASSLGRGGVGPQYF. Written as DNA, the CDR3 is TGCGCCAGCAGCCTAGGACGAGGAGGTGTCGGCCCCCAGTACTTC.

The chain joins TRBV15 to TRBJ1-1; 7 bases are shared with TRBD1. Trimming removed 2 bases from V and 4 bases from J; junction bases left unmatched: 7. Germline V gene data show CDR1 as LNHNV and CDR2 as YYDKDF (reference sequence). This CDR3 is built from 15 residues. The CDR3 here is CATSRWDSGPTEAFF. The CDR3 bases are TGTGCCACCAGCAGATGGGACAGCGGTCCCACTGAAGCTTTCTTT.

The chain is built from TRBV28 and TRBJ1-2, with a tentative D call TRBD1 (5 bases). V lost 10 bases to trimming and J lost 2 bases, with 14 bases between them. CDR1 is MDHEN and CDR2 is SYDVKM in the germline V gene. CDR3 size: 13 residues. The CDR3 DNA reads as TGTGCCATCCTGGACAAAACGAACTATGGCTACACCTTC. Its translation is CAILDKTNYGYTF.

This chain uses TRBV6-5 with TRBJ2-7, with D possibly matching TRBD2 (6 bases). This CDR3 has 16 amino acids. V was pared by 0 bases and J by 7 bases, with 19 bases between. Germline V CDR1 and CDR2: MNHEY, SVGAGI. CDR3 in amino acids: CASSYSGGGDIGEQYF. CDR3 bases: TGTGCCAGCAGTTACTCGGGGGGAGGCGATATTGGAGAGCAGTACTTC.

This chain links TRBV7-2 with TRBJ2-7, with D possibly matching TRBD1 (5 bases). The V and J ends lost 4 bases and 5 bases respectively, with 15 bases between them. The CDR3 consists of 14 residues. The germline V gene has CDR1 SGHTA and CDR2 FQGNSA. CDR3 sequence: CASSSLLGVNEQYF. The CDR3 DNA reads TGTGCCAGCAGCTCCCTCCTAGGGGTCAACGAGCAGTACTTC.

The CDR3 region is CSGARGTYEQYF. The CDR3 DNA is TGCAGCGGAGCCCGCGGGACCTACGAGCAGTACTTC. The V and J genes are TRBV29-1 and TRBJ2-7, with D maybe TRBD2 (6 bases). V was trimmed by 7 bases and J by 2 bases, leaving 12 bases between them. There are 12 residues in the CDR3. The germline V gene encodes CDR1 SQVTM and CDR2 ANQGSEA.

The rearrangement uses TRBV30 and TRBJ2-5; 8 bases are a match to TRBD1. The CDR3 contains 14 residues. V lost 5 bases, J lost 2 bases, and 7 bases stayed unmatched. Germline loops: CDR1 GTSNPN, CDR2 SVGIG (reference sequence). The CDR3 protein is CAWGGTGLQETQYF. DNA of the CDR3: TGTGCCTGGGGTGGGACAGGTCTACAAGAGACCCAGTACTTC.

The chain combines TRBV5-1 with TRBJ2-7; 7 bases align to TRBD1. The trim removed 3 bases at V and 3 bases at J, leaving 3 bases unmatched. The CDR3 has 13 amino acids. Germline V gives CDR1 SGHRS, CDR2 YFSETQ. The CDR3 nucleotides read TGCGCCAGCAGCTCGACAGGGAACTACGAGCAGTACTTC. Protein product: CASSSTGNYEQYF.

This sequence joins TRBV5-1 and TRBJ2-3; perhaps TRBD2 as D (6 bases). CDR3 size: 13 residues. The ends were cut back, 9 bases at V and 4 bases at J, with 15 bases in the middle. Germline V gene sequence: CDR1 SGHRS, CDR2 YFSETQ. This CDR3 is CATGPTRADTQYF. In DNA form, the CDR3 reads TGCGCCACGGGTCCGACTAGAGCAGATACGCAGTATTTT.

CDR3 DNA: TGTGCCAGCAGATTAGACAGGGTCGGGAATCAGCCCCAGCATTTT. Amino acids: CASRLDRVGNQPQHF. The chain joins TRBV6-5 to TRBJ1-5; 7 nucleotides agree with TRBD1. The germline V gene encodes CDR1 MNHEY and CDR2 SVGAGI. The CDR3 length is 15 residues. V shed 6 bases, J shed 4 bases, and the junction held 9 bases outside the gene matches.

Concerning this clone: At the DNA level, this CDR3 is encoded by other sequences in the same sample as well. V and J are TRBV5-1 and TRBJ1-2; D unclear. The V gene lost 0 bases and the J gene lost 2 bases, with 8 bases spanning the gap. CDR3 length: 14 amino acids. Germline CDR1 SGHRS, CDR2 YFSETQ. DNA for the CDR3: TGCGCCAGCAGCTTGGAGACACCGAACTATGGCTACACCTTC. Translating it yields CASSLETPNYGYTF.

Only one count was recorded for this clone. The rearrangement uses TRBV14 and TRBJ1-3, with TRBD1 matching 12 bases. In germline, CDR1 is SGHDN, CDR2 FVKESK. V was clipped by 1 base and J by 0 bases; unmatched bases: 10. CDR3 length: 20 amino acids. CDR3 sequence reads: CASSQGPGQGATFSGNTIYF. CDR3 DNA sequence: TGTGCCAGCAGCCAAGGGCCGGGACAGGGGGCCACTTTCTCTGGAAACACCATATATTTT.

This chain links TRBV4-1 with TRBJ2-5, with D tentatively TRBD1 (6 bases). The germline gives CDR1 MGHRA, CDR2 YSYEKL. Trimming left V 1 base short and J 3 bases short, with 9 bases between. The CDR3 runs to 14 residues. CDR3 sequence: CASSQGDNKETQYF. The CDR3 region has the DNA TGCGCCAGCAGCCAAGGGGACAACAAAGAGACCCAGTACTTC.

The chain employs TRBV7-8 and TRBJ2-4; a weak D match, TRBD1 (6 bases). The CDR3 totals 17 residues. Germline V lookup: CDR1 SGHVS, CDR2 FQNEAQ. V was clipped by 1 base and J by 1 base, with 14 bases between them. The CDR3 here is CASSLVRMGAAKNIQYF. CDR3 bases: TGTGCCAGCAGCTTAGTCCGAATGGGGGCTGCCAAAAACATTCAGTACTTC.

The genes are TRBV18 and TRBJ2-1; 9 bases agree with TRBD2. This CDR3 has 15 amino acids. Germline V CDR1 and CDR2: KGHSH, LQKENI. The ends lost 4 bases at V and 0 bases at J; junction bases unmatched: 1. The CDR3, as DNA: TGTGCCAGCTCACTTAGCGGGGGCTCCTACAATGAGCAGTTCTTC. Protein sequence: CASSLSGGSYNEQFF. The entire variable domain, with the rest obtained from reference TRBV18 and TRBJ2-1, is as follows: NAGVMQNPRHLVRRRGQEARLRCSPMKGHSHVYWYRQLPEEGLKFMVYLQKENIIDESGMPKERFSAEFPKEGPSILRIQQVVRGDSAAYFCASSLSGGSYNEQFFGPGTRLTVL.

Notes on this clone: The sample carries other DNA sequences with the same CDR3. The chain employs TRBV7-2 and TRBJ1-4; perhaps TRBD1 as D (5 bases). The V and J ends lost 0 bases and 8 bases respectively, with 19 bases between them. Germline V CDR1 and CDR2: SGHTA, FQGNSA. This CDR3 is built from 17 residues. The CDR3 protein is CASSLAIRIQGGEKLFF. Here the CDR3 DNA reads TGTGCCAGCAGCTTAGCTATTCGAATCCAGGGTGGCGAAAAACTGTTTTTT.

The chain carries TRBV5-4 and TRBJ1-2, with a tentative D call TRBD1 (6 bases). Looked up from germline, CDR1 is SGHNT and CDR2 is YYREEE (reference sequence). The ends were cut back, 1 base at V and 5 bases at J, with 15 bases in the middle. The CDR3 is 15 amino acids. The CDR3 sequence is CASSLSVSGVYGYTF. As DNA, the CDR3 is TGTGCCAGCAGCTTGTCGGTCTCAGGGGTGTATGGCTACACCTTC. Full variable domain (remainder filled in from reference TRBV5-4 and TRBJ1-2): ETGVTQSPTHLIKTRGQQVTLRCSSQSGHNTVSWYQQALGQGPQFIFQYYREEENGRGNFPPRFSGLQFPNYSSELNVNALELDDSALYLCASSLSVSGVYGYTFGSGTRLTVV.

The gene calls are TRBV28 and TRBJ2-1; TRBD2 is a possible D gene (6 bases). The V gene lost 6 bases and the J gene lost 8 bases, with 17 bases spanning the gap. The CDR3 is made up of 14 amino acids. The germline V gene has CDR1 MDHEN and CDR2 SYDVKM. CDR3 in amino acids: CASSVYPGADEQFF. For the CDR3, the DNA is TGTGCCAGCAGCGTTTACCCGGGAGCGGATGAGCAGTTCTTC.

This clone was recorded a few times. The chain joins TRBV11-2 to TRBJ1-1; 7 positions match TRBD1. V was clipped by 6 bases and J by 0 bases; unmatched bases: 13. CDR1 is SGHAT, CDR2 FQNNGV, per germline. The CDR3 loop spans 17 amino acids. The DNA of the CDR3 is TGTGCCAGCAGTTTGACAGGGTCTACTTATATGAACACTGAAGCTTTCTTT. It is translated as CASSLTGSTYMNTEAFF.

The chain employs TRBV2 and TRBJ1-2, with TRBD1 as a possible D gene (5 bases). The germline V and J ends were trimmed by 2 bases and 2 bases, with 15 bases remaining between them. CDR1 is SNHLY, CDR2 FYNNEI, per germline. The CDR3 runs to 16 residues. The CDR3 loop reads CASSEWLRGRNYGYTF. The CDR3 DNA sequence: TGTGCCAGCAGTGAATGGCTAAGGGGTAGAAACTATGGCTACACCTTC.

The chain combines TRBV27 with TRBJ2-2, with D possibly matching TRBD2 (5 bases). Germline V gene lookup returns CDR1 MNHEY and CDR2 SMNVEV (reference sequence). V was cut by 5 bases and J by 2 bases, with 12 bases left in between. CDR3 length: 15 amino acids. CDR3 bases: TGTGCCAGCAGTACCCCGGGAAGCAACACCGGGGAGCTGTTTTTT. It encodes CASSTPGSNTGELFF.